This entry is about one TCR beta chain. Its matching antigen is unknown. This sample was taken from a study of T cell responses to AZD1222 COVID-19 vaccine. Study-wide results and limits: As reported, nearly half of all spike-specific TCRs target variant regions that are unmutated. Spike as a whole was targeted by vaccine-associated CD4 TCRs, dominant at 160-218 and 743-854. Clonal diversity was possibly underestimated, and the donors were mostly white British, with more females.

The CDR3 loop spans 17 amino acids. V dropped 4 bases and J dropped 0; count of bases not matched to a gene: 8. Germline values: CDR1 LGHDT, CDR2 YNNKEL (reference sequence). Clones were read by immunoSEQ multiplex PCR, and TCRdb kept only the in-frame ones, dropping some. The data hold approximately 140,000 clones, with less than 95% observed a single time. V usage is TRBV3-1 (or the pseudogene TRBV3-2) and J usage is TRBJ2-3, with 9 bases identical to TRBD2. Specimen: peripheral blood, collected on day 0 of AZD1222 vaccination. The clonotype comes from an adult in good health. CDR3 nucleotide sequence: TGTGCCAGCAGCCTACTGACGACTAGCGGTAGCACAGATACGCAGTATTTT. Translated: CASSLLTTSGSTDTQYF.